A single sample gave rise to the 4 T cell receptor beta chains below, sequenced in a study of T cells in Graves' hyperthyroidism and ophthalmopathy. Regions amplified from RNA transcripts were the TCR beta CDR3 regions. The study used the HTBI primer set for a first-round RT-PCR of the TCR CDR3. MiXCR, run by TCRdb on the multiplex PCR reads, gives a single entry per CDR3 protein. The sample comprises over 650,000 distinct CDR3 sequences, about 15% of which are singletons, and around 7.7% rests with the top ten. The sequenced sample was blood. These receptors all stem from a man younger than 35 with Graves' hyperthyroidism.

The CDR3 protein is CSAMTGGGYGYTF. The CDR3, as DNA: TGCAGTGCGATGACAGGGGGCGGCTATGGCTACACCTTC. The V and J genes are TRBV20-1 and TRBJ1-2, with 10 bases identical to TRBD1. From germline, CDR1 is DFQATT and CDR2 SNEGSKA (reference sequence). Germline trimming cut 6 bases from V and 4 bases from J; bases unmatched to any gene: 5. The CDR3 runs 13 residues.

This clonotype was seen a handful of times. V and J are TRBV4-3 and TRBJ2-5; D is unresolved. Germline CDR1 and CDR2: LGHNA and YSLEER. Trimming stripped 0 bases from V and 4 bases from J, with 18 bases between. The CDR3 is made up of 17 amino acids. CDR3 in amino acids: CASSQDLRIPGRETQYF. Written as DNA, the CDR3 is TGCGCCAGCAGCCAAGATCTGAGGATCCCAGGTCGAGAGACCCAGTACTTC.

Note on this clonotype: At one end, the junction sequence differs from germline, possibly due to a read error. This chain links TRBV28 with TRBJ2-1; TRBD2 aligns across 8 bases. The CDR3 consists of 16 residues. The germline V gene has CDR1 MDHEN and CDR2 SYDVKM. CDR3 protein: CVSSLWREEKYNEQFF. The CDR3 nucleotides are TGTGTCAGCAGTTTATGGCGGGAGGAGAAATACAATGAGCAGTTCTTC.

This clonotype came up a few times. V gene TRBV4-1 combines with J gene TRBJ2-3, with TRBD2 matching over 13 bases. Germline V gene lookup returns CDR1 MGHRA and CDR2 YSYEKL. The CDR3 runs to 18 residues. V dropped 4 bases and J dropped 2; count of bases not matched to a gene: 9. CDR3 residues: CASSRKTSGRGPTDTQYF. The CDR3, as DNA: TGCGCCAGCAGCCGGAAAACTAGCGGGAGGGGACCCACAGATACGCAGTATTTT.